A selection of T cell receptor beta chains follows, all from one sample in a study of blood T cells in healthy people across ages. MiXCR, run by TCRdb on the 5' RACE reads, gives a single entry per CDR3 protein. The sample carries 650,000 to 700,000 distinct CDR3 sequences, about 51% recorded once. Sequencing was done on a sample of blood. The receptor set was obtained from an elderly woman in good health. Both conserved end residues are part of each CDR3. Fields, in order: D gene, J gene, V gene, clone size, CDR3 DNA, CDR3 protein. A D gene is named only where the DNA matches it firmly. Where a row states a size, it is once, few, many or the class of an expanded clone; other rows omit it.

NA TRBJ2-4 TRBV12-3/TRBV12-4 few TGTGCCAGCAGTCCCGTAGCAGCCTTAGCCAAAAACATTCAGTACTTC CASSPVAALAKNIQYF
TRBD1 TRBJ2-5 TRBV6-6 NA TGTGCCAGCCGTATGGGGACAGGCGAAGAGACCCAGTACTTC CASRMGTGEETQYF
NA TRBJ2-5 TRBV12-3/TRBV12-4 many TGTGCCAGCACCCCAAGATTGGAGACCCAGTACTTC CASTPRLETQYF
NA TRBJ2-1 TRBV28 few TGTGCCAGCAGTCCTCAGGACGGGGGAGGCAATGAGCAGTTCTTC CASSPQDGGGNEQFF
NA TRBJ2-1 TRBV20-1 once TGCAGTGCCTTATGGTTCGGGGATCTCGGGGGCCCCTACAATGAGCAGTTCTTC CSALWFGDLGGPYNEQFF
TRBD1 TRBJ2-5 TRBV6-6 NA TGTGCCAGCAGCAGGGGGTACCAAGAGACCCCGTACTTC CASSRGYQETPYF
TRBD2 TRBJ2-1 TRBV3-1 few TGTGCCAGCAGCCTGACTAGCGGGAGACGATCCTACAATGAGCAGTTCTTC CASSLTSGRRSYNEQFF
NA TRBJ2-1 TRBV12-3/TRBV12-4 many TGTGCCAGCAGTTTAGGGCAGGTGGAGTTCTTC CASSLGQVEFF
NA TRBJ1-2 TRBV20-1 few TGCAGTGCTAGAAGTACACAGGAAGTTGGCTACACCTTC CSARSTQEVGYTF
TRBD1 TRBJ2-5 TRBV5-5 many TGTGCCAGCAGCTTGGAGGACAGGGGTCCTCTTGGGACCCAGTACTTC CASSLEDRGPLGTQYF
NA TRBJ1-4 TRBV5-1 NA TGCGCCAGCAGCCCCGGGGGTCAGGGCGCCAGGGAAAAACTGTTTTTT CASSPGGQGAREKLFF
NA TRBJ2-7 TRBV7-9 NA TGTGCCAGCAGCTCTGGGGACACTTACGAGCAGTACTTC CASSSGDTYEQYF
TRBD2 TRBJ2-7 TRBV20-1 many TGCAGTGCTAGAGATCAAGGATTGGGACTAGCGACTAGCTCCTACGAGCAGTACTTC CSARDQGLGLATSSYEQYF
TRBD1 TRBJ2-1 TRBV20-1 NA TGCAGTGCTAGAGTAGGGACAGCTTCCTACAATGAGCAGTTCTTC CSARVGTASYNEQFF
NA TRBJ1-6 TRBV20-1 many TGCAGTGCTAGACAGAATTCACCCCTCCACTTT CSARQNSPLHF
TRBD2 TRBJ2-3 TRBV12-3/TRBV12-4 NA TGTGCCAGCAGTATATCTAGCGGACGCACAGATACGCAGTATTTT CASSISSGRTDTQYF
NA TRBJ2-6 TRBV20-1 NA TGCAGTGCCCACCCCTCTGGGGCCAACGTCCTGACTTTC CSAHPSGANVLTF
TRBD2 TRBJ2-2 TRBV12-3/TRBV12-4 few TGTGCCAGCAGTCCCCGGACTAGCGGGGCTAACACCGGGGAGCTGTTTTTT CASSPRTSGANTGELFF
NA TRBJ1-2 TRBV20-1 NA TGCAGTGCTAGGTTTAGTGGGGACGGGGGAGGCTACACCTTC CSARFSGDGGGYTF
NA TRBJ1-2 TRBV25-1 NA TGTGCCAGCAGTGTGACCGGCCCGGGGGGCTACACCTTC CASSVTGPGGYTF
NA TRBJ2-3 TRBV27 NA TGTGCCAGCAGCCCCAGGACTCGAAGAACTAGCACAGATACGCAGTATTTT CASSPRTRRTSTDTQYF
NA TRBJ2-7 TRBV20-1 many TGCAGTGTAGGGCCGGCCCACGAGCAGTACTTC CSVGPAHEQYF
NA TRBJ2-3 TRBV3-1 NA TGTGCCAGCAGCCAAGCCCCTCATGCTACGCAGTATTTT CASSQAPHATQYF
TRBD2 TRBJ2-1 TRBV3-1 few TGTGCCAGCAGCCACCGGGAGGTCTCGCAGTTCTTC CASSHREVSQFF
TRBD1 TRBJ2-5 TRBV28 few TGTGCCCGGGACAGGGAAAAAGAGACCCAGTACTTC CARDREKETQYF
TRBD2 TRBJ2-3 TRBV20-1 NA TGCAGTGCCACCCCAGCGGGGGCTTACACAGATACGCAGTATTTT CSATPAGAYTDTQYF
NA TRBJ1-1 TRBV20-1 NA TGCAGTGCTAGGCGAAGGGGAATCACTGAAGCTTTCTTT CSARRRGITEAFF
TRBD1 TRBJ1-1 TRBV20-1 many TGCAGTGCGGTCCCGGGACAGAGGAACACTGAAGCTTTCTTT CSAVPGQRNTEAFF
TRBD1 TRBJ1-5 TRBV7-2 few TGTGCCAGCAGCTCCAGGACAGGGGTAGGGCAGCCCCAGCATTTT CASSSRTGVGQPQHF
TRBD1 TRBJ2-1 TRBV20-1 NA TGCAGTGCAGACCGGGACAGGGTTTCCAATGAGCAGTTCTTC CSADRDRVSNEQFF
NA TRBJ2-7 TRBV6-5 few TGTGTCAGCAGCCACCAGGAGTTCTCCTACGAGCAGTACTTC CVSSHQEFSYEQYF
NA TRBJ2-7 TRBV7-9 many TGTGCCAGCAGGAAGGAAGGGGACGGGTACGAGCAGTACTTC CASRKEGDGYEQYF
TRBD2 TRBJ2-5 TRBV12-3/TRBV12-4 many TGTGCCAGCGCATCTAGCGGGGGGGAGACCCAGTACTTC CASASSGGETQYF
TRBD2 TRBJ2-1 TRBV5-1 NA TGCGCCGGCAGCCAACGGAGACTAGCGAACAATGAGCAGTTCTTC CAGSQRRLANNEQFF